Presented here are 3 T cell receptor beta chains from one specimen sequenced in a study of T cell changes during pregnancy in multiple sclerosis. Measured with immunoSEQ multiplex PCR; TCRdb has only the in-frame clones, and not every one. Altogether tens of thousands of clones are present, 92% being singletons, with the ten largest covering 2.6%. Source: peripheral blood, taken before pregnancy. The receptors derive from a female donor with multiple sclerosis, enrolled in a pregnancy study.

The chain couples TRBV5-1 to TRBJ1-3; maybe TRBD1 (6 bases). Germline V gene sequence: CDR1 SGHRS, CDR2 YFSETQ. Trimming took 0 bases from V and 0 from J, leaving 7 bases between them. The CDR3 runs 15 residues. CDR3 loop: CASSLGDTSGNTIYF. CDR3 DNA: TGCGCCAGCAGCTTGGGGGACACCTCTGGAAACACCATATATTTT.

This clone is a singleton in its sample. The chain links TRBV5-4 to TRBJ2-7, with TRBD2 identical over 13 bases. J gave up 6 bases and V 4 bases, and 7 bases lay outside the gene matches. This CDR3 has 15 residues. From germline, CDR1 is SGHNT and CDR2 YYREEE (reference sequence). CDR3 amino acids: CASSPGTSGTGEQYF. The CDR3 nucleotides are TGTGCCAGCAGCCCAGGGACTAGCGGGACAGGCGAGCAGTACTTC.

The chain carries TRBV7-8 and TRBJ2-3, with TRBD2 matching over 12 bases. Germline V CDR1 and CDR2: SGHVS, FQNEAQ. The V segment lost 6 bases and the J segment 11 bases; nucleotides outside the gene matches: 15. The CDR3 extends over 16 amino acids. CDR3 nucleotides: TGTGCCAGCAGACTAGCGGGAGGTGCAGGCGGGTATATGCAGTATTTT. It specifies CASRLAGGAGGYMQYF.